A single sample is the source of the 3 T cell receptor beta chains below, sequenced in a study of CD4 T cells in relation to SARS-CoV-2 and coronaviruses. These receptors' targets are unknown. The unexposed donors gave CD4+ T cells in about 2011-2018, prior to COVID-19. After approximately 10 days of culture, CD4+ T cells were isolated. Libraries were prepared by immunoSEQ multiplex PCR; TCRdb keeps only in-frame clonotypes and omits some of them. Of tens of thousands of clones in the sample, 60% to 75% were seen once. The sample taken for sequencing was CD4+ T cells from PBMCs, cultured in vitro. These receptors were taken from a human donor in good health.

The J gene is TRBJ2-3, the V gene TRBV11-2; D is undetermined. The CDR3 consists of 12 residues. Trimming removed 1 base from V and 7 bases from J, with 6 bases in between. CDR1 is SGHAT, CDR2 FQNNGV, per germline. The CDR3: CASSLVGNTQYF. CDR3 DNA sequence: TGTGCCAGCAGCTTAGTAGGGAATACGCAGTATTTT.

This chain connects TRBV6-5 to TRBJ1-2, with D possibly TRBD1 on 5 matching bases. Germline CDR1 MNHEY, CDR2 SVGAGI. The CDR3 runs 15 residues. Trimming pared 4 bases from V and 7 bases from J, leaving 19 bases between. This chain's CDR3 is CASSLSSTAESGYTF. In DNA, the CDR3 is TGTGCCAGCAGTTTGTCCTCGACAGCGGAGAGTGGCTACACCTTC.

V usage is TRBV7-9 and J usage is TRBJ2-5; the D gene could be TRBD1 or TRBD2 (6 bases each). CDR1 and CDR2 (germline): SEHNR, FQNEAQ (reference sequence). V lost 5 bases and J lost 4, with 17 bases in between. The CDR3 is made up of 15 amino acids. DNA of the CDR3: TGTGCCAGCAGCACCCCGGAGGGGGTAATAGAGACCCAGTACTTC. It codes for CASSTPEGVIETQYF.